A single sample is the source of the 2 T cell receptor beta chains below, sequenced in a study of naive and memory T cell subsets. Both TRBC1 and TRBC2 were covered by a beta constant-region primer of two equimolar oligonucleotides. Nested alpha and beta constant-region primers with the SP2 primer drove four PCR rounds on ligated cDNA. MiXCR was run by TCRdb on the UMI-ligation and nested PCR reads, yielding one entry per CDR3 protein. Of 120,000 or so distinct CDR3 sequences listed, 36% are singletons. The sample taken for sequencing was central memory CD4+ T cells from blood. The source of these receptors is a human donor in good health.

V is TRBV4-1 and J is TRBJ2-6; no firm D call. The V gene lost 3 bases and the J gene lost 1 base, with 10 bases spanning the gap. This CDR3 is built from 16 residues. From germline, CDR1 is MGHRA and CDR2 YSYEKL. CDR3 nucleotides: TGCGCCAGCAGCCATGGGTCCGGTTCTGGGGCCAACGTCCTGACTTTC. Its protein is CASSHGSGSGANVLTF.

The gene calls are TRBV29-1 and TRBJ2-1, with 15 bases matching TRBD2. The trim removed 5 bases at V and 8 bases at J, leaving 1 base unmatched. The CDR3 loop spans 13 amino acids. Germline CDR1 reads SQVTM; CDR2 reads ANQGSEA. CDR3 in DNA: TGCAGCGTTCGGACTAGCGGGAGGGATGAGCAGTTCTTC. It translates to CSVRTSGRDEQFF.